This T cell receptor beta chain was captured in a study of regulatory T cells in long-lasting Graves disease. Study-level results: Persistent patients shared more public clonotypes (around 2,500) than new patients (roughly 1,000).

The time point here: persistent/refractory GD, antithyroid drugs over 5 years with positive TRAb. The authors made the TCR library using RNA they extracted from PBMCs. The table lists this clonotype with many counts. The antigen is undetermined. J gave up 5 bases and V 6 bases, and 10 bases lay outside the gene matches. This CDR3 is 16 amino acids long. Germline CDR1 and CDR2: MNHNS and SASEGT. Researchers made TCR beta libraries by using iRepertoire HTBI primers and running Arm-PCR on CDR3 regions. In TCRdb, the multiplex PCR reads were re-called with MiXCR into one record per CDR3 protein. The table has about 660,000 distinct CDR3 sequences, about 30% seen once; the top ten hold about two fifths.

This material consisted of peripheral blood mononuclear cells (PBMCs), taken when the disease was refractory, from a patient treated with antithyroid drugs. The source of this sequence is a female donor with Graves disease. The chain links TRBV6-1 to TRBJ1-2; 12 bases are a match to TRBD1. CDR3 nucleotide sequence: TGTGCCAGCAGGGGGACAGGGGGCGAAAAAGGATATGGCTACACCTTC. It translates to CASRGTGGEKGYGYTF.